What follows describes a single TCR beta chain. Antigen specificity is unknown. TCRdb independently ran MiXCR on the 5' RACE reads; one entry per CDR3 protein. Altogether hundreds of thousands of distinct CDR3 sequences are present, 15% to 20% being singletons, with the ten largest covering 13%. The CDR3 has 15 residues. Between the trimmed V and J ends, which lost 5 bases and 4 bases, there was a span of 16 bases. Germline assignment: CDR1 LGHDT and CDR2 YNNKEL (reference sequence). This sample was taken from a study of identical twins. Study-wide results and caveats: Beta clonotypes that were abundant in cord blood contained fewer insertions, a pattern absent from memory repertoires.

The same sample was also studied in work on T cells expressing NK-cell markers. As that study records: Dominant NKG2C+ clonotype frequencies of roughly 1.0-7.5% of CD8+ T cells were measured in about six donors.

The TCR was taken from a young woman in good health. The rearrangement joins TRBV3-1 to TRBJ2-3; D perhaps matches TRBD2 (5 bases). Sequencing was performed on PBMCs. CDR3 nucleotide sequence: TGTGCCAGCAGCTCAAGTCGGACTCGATCAGATACGCAGTATTTT. Its protein product is CASSSSRTRSDTQYF.